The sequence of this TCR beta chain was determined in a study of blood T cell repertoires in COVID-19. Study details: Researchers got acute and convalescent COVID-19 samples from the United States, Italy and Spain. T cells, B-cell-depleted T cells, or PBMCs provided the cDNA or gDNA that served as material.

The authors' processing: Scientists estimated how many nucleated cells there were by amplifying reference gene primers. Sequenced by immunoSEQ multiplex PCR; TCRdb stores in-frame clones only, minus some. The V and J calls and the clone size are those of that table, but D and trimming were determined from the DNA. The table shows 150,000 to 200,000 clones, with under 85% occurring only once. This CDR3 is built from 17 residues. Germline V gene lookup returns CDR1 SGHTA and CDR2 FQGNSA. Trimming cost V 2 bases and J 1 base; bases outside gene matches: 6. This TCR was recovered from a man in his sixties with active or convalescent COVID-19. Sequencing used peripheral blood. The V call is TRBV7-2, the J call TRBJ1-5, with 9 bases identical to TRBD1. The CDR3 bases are TGTGCCAGCAGCTTAAGGGGGACAGGGACGAGCAATCAGCCCCAGCATTTT. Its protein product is CASSLRGTGTSNQPQHF.